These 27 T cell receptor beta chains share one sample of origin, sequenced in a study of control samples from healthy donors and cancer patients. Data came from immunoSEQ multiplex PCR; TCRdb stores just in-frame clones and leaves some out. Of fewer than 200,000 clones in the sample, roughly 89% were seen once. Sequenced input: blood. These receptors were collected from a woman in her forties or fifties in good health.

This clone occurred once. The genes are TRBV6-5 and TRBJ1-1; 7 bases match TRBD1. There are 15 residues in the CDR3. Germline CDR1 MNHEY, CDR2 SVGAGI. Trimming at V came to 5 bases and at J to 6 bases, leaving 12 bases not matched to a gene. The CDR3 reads CASSLTGTARPEAFF. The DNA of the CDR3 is TGTGCCAGCAGTCTAACCGGGACAGCTCGTCCTGAAGCTTTCTTT.

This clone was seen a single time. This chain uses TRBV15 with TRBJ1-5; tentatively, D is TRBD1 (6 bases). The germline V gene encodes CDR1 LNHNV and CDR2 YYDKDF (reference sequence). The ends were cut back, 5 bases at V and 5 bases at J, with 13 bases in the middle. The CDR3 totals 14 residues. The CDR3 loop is CATSGRQVDQPQHF. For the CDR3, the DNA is TGTGCCACCAGCGGCCGACAGGTCGATCAGCCCCAGCATTTT.

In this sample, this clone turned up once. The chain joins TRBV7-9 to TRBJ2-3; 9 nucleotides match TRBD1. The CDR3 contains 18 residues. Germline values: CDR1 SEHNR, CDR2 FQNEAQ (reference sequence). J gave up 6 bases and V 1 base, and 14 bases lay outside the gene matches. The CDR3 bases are TGTGCCAGCAGCTTAGGGGGGACAGGGCGATTGGTAGAGGATACGCAGTATTTT. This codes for CASSLGGTGRLVEDTQYF.

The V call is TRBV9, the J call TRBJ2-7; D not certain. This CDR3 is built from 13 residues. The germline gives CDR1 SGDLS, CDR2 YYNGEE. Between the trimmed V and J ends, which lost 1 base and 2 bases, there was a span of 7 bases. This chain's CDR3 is CASSVNEAYEQYF. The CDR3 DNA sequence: TGTGCCAGCAGCGTAAATGAGGCCTACGAGCAGTACTTC. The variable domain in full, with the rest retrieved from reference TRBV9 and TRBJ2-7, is DSGVTQTPKHLITATGQRVTLRCSPRSGDLSVYWYQQSLDQGLQFLIQYYNGEERAKGNILERFSAQQFPDLHSELNLSSLELGDSALYFCASSVNEAYEQYFGPGTRLTVT.

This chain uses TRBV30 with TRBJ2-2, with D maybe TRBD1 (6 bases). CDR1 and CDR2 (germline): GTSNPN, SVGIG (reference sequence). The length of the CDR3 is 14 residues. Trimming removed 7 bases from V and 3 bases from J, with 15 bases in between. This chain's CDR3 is CAYRSGADTGELFF. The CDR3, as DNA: TGTGCCTATCGATCAGGGGCCGACACCGGGGAGCTGTTTTTT.

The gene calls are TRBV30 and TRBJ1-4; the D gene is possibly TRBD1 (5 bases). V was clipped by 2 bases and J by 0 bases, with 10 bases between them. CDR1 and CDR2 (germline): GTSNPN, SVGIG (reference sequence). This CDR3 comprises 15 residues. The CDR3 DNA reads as TGTGCCTGGAGTAGAGACAGTGCAACTAATGAAAAACTGTTTTTT. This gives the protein CAWSRDSATNEKLFF.

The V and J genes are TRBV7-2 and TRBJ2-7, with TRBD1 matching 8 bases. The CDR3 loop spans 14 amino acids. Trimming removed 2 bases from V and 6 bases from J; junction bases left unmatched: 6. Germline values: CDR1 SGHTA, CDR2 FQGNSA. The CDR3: CASSLSRTGIEQYF. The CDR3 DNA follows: TGTGCCAGCAGCTTATCCAGGACAGGGATCGAGCAGTACTTC.

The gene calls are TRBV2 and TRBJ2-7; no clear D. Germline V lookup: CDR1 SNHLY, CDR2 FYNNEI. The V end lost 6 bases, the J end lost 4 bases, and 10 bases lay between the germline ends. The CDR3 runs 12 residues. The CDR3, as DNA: TGTGCCAGCAGCGCCCAGTCGTACGAGCAGTACTTC. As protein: CASSAQSYEQYF.

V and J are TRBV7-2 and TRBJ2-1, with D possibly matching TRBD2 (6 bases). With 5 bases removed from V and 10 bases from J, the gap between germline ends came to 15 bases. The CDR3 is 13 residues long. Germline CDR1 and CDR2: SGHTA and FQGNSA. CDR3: CASSKRDFWEQFF. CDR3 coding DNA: TGTGCCAGCAGCAAACGGGACTTTTGGGAGCAGTTCTTC.

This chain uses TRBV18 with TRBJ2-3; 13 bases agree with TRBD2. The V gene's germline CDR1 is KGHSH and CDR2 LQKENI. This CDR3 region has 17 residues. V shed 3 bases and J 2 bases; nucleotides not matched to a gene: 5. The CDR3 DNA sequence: TGTGCCAGCTCACCTCGGACTAGCGGGAGTTTCACAGATACGCAGTATTTT. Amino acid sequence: CASSPRTSGSFTDTQYF.

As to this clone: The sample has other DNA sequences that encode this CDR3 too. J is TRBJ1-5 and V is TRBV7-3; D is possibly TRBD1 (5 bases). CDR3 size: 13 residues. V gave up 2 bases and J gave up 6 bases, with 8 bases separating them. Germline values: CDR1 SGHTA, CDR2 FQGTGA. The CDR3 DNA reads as TGTGCCAGCAGCTTAGGGGGACGTCAGCCCCAGCATTTT. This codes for CASSLGGRQPQHF. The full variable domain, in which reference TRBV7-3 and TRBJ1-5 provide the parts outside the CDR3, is GAGVSQTPSNKVTEKGKYVELRCDPISGHTALYWYRQSLGQGPEFLIYFQGTGAADDSGLPNDRFFAVRPEGSVSTLKIQRTERGDSAVYLCASSLGGRQPQHFGDGTRLSIL.

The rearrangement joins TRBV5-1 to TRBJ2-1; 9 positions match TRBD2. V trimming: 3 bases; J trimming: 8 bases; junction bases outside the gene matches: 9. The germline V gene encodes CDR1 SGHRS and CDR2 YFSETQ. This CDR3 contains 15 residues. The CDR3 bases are TGCGCCAGCAGCTCTGGGGCTAGCGGGGTAGATGAGCAGTTCTTC. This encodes CASSSGASGVDEQFF.

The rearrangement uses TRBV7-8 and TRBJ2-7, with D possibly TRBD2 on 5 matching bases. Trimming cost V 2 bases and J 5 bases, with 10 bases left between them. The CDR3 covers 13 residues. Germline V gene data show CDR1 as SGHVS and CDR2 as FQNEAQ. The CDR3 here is CASSLHEGNEQYF. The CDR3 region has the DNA TGTGCCAGCAGCTTACATGAGGGTAACGAGCAGTACTTC.

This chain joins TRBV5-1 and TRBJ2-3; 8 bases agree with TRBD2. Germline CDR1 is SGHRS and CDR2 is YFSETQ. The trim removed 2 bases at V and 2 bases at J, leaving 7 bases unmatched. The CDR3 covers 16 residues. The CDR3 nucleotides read TGCGCCAGCAGCTTACGACTAGCGACCCCCACAGATACGCAGTATTTT. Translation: CASSLRLATPTDTQYF.

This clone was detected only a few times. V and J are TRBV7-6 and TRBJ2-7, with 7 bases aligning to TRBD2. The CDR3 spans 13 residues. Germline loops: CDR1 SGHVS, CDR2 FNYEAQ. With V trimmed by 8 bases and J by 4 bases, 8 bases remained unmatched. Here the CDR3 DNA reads TGTGCCAGCGGTCGGGGAGGGGTATACGAGCAGTACTTC. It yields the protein CASGRGGVYEQYF.

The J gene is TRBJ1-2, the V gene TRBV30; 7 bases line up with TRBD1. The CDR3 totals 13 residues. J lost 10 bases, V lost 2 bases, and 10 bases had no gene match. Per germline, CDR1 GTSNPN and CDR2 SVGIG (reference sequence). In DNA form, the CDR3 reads TGTGCCTGGAGTCCCACAGGGGCGTCCTCCTACACCTTC. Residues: CAWSPTGASSYTF.

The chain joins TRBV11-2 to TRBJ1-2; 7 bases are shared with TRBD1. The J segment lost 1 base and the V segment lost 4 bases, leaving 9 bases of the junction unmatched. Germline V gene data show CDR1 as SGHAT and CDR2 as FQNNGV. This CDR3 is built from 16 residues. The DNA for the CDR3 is TGTGCCAGCAGCTATCTAGGGCAGGGGGTTAACTATGGCTACACCTTC. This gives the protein CASSYLGQGVNYGYTF.

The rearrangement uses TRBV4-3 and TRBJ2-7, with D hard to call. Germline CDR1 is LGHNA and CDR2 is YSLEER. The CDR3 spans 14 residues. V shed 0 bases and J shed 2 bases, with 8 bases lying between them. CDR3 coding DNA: TGCGCCAGCAGCCAAGATCACTGGGCCTACGAGCAGTACTTC. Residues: CASSQDHWAYEQYF.

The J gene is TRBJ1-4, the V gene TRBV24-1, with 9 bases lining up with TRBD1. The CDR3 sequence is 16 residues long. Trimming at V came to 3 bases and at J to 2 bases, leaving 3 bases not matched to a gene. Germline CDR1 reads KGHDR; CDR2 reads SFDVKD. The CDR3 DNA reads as TGTGCCACCAGTGATGGGACAGGGTTCACTAATGAAAAACTGTTTTTT. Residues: CATSDGTGFTNEKLFF.

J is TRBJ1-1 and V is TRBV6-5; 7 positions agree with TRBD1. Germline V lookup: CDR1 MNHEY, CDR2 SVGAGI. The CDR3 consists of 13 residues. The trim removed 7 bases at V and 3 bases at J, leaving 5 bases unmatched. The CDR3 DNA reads TGTGCCAGCACCCGACAGGGTTACACTGAAGCTTTCTTT. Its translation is CASTRQGYTEAFF.

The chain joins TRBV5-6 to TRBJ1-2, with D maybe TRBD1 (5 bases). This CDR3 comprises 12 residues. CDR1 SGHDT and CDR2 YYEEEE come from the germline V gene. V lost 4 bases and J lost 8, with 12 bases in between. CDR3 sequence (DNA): TGTGCCAGCAGCCCGGGACTGATCGGCTACACCTTC. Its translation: CASSPGLIGYTF.

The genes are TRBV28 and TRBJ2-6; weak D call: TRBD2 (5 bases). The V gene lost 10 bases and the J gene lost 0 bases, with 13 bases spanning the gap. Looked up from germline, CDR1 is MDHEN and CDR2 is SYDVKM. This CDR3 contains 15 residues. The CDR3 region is CATGGAGSGANVLTF. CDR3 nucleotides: TGTGCCACTGGAGGAGCCGGCTCTGGGGCCAACGTCCTGACTTTC.

This CDR3 reads CASSAEAQSRQFF. The CDR3 region has the DNA TGTGCCAGTAGTGCAGAGGCGCAGTCGAGGCAGTTCTTC. The chain combines TRBV19 with TRBJ2-1, with no clear D. The CDR3 has 13 amino acids. Germline CDR1 LNHDA, CDR2 SQIVND (reference sequence). Between the trimmed V and J ends, which lost 5 bases and 12 bases, there was a span of 17 bases. The complete variable domain, with remaining parts taken from reference TRBV19 and TRBJ2-1, reads DGGITQSPKYLFRKEGQNVTLSCEQNLNHDAMYWYRQDPGQGLRLIYYSQIVNDFQKGDIAEGYSVSREKKESFPLTVTSAQKNPTAFYLCASSAEAQSRQFFGPGTRLTVL.

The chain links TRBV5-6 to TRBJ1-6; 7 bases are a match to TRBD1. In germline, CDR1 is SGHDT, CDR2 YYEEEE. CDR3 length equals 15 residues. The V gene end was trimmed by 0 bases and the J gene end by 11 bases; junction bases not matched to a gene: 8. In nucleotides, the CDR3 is TGTGCCAGCAGCTTGGTGGGGGCCAGGGGGGCACCCCTCCACTTT. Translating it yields CASSLVGARGAPLHF.

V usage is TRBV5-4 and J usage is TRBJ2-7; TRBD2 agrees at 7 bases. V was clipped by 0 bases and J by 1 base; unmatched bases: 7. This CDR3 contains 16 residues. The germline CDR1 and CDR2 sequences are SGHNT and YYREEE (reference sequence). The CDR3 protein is CASSLAGGGVSYEQYF. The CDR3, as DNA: TGTGCCAGCAGCTTGGCCGGCGGGGGTGTTTCCTACGAGCAGTACTTC. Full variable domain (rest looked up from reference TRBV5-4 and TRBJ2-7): ETGVTQSPTHLIKTRGQQVTLRCSSQSGHNTVSWYQQALGQGPQFIFQYYREEENGRGNFPPRFSGLQFPNYSSELNVNALELDDSALYLCASSLAGGGVSYEQYFGPGTRLTVT.

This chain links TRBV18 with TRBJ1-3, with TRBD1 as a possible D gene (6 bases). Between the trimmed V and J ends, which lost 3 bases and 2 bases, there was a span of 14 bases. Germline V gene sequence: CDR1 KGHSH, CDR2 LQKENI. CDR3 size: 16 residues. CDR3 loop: CASSPTQGLPGNTIYF. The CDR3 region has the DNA TGTGCCAGCTCACCCACACAGGGACTCCCTGGAAACACCATATATTTT. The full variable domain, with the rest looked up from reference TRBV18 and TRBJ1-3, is NAGVMQNPRHLVRRRGQEARLRCSPMKGHSHVYWYRQLPEEGLKFMVYLQKENIIDESGMPKERFSAEFPKEGPSILRIQQVVRGDSAAYFCASSPTQGLPGNTIYFGEGSWLTVV.

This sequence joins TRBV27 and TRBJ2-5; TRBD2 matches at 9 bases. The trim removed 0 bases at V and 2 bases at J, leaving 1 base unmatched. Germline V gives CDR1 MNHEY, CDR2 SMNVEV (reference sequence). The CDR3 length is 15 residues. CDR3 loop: CASSLSSGSQETQYF. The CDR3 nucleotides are TGTGCCAGCAGTTTATCTAGCGGGAGTCAAGAGACCCAGTACTTC.